Each of the 3 T cell receptor beta chains below was sequenced from the same sample in a study of T-cell memory formation after mild COVID-19. One entry per CDR3 protein, called by TCRdb with MiXCR from the 5' RACE reads. The sample contains some 290,000 distinct CDR3 sequences, around 15% of which appear only once. Sample: PBMCs or a T cell subset sorted from them (not recorded which). Receptor source: a man aged 18 to 29 who had mild COVID-19 (a few samples of this study predate the infection). Cell type and time point are not known.

This clonotype was detected only a few times. V gene TRBV28 combines with J gene TRBJ2-5; 10 nucleotides line up with TRBD2. V trimming: 5 bases; J trimming: 5 bases; junction bases outside the gene matches: 8. This CDR3 region has 15 residues. CDR1 is MDHEN and CDR2 is SYDVKM in the germline V gene. The CDR3 loop reads CASSRSGGARETQYF. CDR3 nucleotides: TGTGCCAGCAGTCGGAGCGGGGGGGCGAGGGAGACCCAGTACTTC.

The CDR3 DNA reads as TGCAGTGCTCAGGGACTAGCGGGGGATGAGCAGTTCTTC. This gives the protein CSAQGLAGDEQFF. The chain uses TRBV20-1 and TRBJ2-1; 14 bases match TRBD2. CDR3 length: 13 residues. The germline V gene has CDR1 DFQATT and CDR2 SNEGSKA (reference sequence). V trimming: 5 bases; J trimming: 8 bases; junction bases outside the gene matches: 2.

A few counts support this clonotype. V is TRBV9 and J is TRBJ1-2; D perhaps matches TRBD1 (5 bases). CDR1 and CDR2 (germline): SGDLS, YYNGEE. Between the trimmed V and J ends, which lost 0 bases and 10 bases, there was a span of 13 bases. The CDR3 has 13 residues. The CDR3 protein is CASSVVPGEDYTF. The CDR3 DNA reads TGTGCCAGCAGCGTAGTCCCGGGGGAGGACTACACCTTC.